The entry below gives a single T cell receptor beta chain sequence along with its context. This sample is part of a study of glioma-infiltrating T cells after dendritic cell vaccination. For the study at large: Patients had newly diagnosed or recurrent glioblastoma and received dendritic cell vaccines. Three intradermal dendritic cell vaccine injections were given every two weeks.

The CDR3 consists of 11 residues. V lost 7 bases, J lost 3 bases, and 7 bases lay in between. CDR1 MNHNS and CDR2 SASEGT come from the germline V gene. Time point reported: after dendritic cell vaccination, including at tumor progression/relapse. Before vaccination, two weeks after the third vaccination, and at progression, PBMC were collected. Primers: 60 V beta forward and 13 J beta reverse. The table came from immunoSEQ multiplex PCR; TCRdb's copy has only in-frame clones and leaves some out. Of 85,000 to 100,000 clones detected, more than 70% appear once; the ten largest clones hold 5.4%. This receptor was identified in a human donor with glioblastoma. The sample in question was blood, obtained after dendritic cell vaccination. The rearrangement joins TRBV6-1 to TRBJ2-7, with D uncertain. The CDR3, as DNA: TGTGCCAGCACTTTTAACTACGAGCAGTACTTC. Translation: CASTFNYEQYF.